This T cell receptor (beta chain) was observed in a study of blood T cells in healthy people across ages. For the study at large: Through template switching, about one barcoded beta molecule was captured per two T cells, as measured in model experiments.

Each donor had around 10 milliliters of peripheral blood drawn. This clonotype appeared a few times. Its antigen is as yet unknown. Trimming removed 0 bases from V and 5 bases from J; junction bases left unmatched: 6. From germline, CDR1 is DFQATT and CDR2 SNEGSKA (reference sequence). The CDR3 contains 15 residues. Points from the study as a whole: Naive CD4+ cells and diversity were both higher in long-lived donors than in aged donors.

A second PCR of 7 to 11 cycles used a sample-barcoded 5' primer and a J-beta primer mix. TCRdb passed the 5' RACE reads through MiXCR, listing each CDR3 protein once. The sample contains roughly 1.5 million distinct CDR3 sequences, approximately 42% of which appear only once. This sequence was found in a woman younger than 35 in good health. V usage is TRBV20-1 and J usage is TRBJ2-1, with 8 bases matching TRBD1. Sequenced: blood. The CDR3 here is CSARDPTGDNNEQFF. CDR3 DNA: TGCAGTGCTAGAGATCCGACAGGGGATAACAATGAGCAGTTCTTC.